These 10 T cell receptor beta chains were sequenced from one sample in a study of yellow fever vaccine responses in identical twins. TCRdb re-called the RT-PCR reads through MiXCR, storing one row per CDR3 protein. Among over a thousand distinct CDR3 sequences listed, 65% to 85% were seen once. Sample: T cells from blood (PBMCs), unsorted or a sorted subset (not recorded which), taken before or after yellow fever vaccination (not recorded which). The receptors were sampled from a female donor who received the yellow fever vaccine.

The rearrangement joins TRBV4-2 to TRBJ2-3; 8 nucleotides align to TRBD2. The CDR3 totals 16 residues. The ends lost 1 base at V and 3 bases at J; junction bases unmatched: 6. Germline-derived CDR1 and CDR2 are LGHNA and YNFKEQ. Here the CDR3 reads CASSQVVLADTDTQYF. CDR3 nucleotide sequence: TGTGCCAGCAGCCAAGTGGTACTAGCGGATACAGATACGCAGTATTTT.

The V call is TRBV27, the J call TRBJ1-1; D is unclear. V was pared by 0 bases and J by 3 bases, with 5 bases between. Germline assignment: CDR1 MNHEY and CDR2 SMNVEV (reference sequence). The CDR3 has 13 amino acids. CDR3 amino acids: CASSLSWDTEAFF. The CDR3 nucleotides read TGTGCCAGCAGTTTATCCTGGGACACTGAAGCTTTCTTT.

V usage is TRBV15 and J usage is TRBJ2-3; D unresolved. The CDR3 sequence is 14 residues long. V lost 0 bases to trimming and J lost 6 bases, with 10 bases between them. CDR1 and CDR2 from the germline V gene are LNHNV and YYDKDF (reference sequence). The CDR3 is CATSRDRPQDTQYF. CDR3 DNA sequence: TGTGCCACCAGCAGAGATCGTCCCCAGGATACGCAGTATTTT.

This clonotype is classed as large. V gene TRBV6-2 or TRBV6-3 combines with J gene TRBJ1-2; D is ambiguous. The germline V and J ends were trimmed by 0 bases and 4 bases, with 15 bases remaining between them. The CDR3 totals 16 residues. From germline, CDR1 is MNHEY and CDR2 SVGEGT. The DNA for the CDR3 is TGTGCCAGCAGTTACTCGACTGGGGTAGGGAGCTATGGCTACACCTTC. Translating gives CASSYSTGVGSYGYTF.

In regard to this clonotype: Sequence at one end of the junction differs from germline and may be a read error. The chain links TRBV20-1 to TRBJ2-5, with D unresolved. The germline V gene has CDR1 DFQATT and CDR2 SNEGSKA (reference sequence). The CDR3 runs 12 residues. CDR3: CSASLGIETQYF. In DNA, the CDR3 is TGCAGTGCTAGTTTGGGGATCGAGACCCAGTATTTC.

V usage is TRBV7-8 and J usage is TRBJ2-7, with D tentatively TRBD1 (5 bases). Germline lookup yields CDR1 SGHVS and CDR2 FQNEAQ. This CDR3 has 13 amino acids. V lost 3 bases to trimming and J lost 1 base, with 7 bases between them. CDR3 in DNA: TGTGCCAGCAGCTTGACAGATTCCTACGAGCAGTACGTC. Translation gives CASSLTDSYEQYV.

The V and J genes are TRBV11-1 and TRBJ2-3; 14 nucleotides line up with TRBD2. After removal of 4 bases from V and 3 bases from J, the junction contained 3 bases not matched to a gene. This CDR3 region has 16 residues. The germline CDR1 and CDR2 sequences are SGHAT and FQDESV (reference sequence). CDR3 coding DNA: TGTGCCAGCAGCTCCTGGACTAGCGGGAGGACAGATACGCAGTATTTT. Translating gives CASSSWTSGRTDTQYF.

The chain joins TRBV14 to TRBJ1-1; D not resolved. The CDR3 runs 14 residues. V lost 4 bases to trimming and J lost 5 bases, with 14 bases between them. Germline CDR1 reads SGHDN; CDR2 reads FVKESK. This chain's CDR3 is CASSPPRPRTEAFF. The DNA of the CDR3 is TGTGCCAGCAGCCCCCCCCGGCCCCGGACTGAAGCTTTCTTT.

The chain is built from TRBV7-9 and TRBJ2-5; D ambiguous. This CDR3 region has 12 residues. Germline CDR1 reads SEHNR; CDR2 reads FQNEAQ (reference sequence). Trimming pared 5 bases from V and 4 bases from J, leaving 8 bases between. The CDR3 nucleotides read TGTGCCAGCAGCCCCCCACCAGAGACCCAGTACTTC. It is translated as CASSPPPETQYF.

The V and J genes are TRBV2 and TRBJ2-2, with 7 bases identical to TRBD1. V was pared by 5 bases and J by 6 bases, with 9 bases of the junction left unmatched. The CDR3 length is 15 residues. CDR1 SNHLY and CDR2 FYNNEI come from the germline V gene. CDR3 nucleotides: TGTGCCAGCAGTACAGGGGAAGTATCACCCGGGGAGCTGTTTTTT. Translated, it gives CASSTGEVSPGELFF.